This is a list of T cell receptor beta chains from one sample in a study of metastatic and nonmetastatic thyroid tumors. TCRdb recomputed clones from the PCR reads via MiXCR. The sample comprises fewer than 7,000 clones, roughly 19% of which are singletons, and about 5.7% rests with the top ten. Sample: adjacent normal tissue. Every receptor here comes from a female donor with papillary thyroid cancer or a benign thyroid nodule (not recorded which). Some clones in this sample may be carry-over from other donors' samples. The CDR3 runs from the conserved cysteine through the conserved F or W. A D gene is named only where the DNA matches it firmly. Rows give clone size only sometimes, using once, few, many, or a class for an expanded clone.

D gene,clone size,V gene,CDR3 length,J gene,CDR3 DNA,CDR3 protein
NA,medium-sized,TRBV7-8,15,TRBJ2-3,TGTGCCAGCAGTTTCACAGGAGCTAGCACAGATACGCAGTATTTT,CASSFTGASTDTQYF
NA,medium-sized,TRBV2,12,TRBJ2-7,TGTGCCAGCAGTGAGCAGGCCTACGAGCAGTACTTC,CASSEQAYEQYF
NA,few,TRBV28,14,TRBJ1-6,TGTGCCAGCAGTGCCCCATGGGTCAATTCACCCCTCCACTTT,CASSAPWVNSPLHF
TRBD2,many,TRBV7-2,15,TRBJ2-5,TGTGCCAGCAGCTTAGCGATTGGGGAGGGGGAGACCCAGTACTTC,CASSLAIGEGETQYF
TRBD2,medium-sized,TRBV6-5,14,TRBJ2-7,TGTGCCAGCAGTTACTCGGGACTAGCTTCCGAGCAGTACTTC,CASSYSGLASEQYF
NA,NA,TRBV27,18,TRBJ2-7,TGTGCCAGCAGTTTATTAGGAAGAGTAGGTGACATGTCCTACGAGCAGTACTTC,CASSLLGRVGDMSYEQYF
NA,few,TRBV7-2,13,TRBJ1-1,TGTGCCAGCAGCTTAGCGGCGGGGGTTGAAGCTTTCTTT,CASSLAAGVEAFF
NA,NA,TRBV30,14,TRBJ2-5,TGTGCCTGTAGTGTACGAAGGGTGTGGGGGACCCAGTACTTC,CACSVRRVWGTQYF
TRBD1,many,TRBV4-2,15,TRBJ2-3,TGTGCCAGCAGCCCATGGACAGGTGGCTCAGATACGCAGTATTTT,CASSPWTGGSDTQYF
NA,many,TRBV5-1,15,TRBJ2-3,TGCGCCAGCAGCCAGACAGGTCCAAACACAGATACGCAGTATTTT,CASSQTGPNTDTQYF
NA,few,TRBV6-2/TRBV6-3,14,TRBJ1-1,TGTGCCAGCAGTTACTCTGGGGGGCACACTGAAGCTTTCTTT,CASSYSGGHTEAFF
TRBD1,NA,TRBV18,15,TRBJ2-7,TGTGCCAGCTCACCACCGGGACAGGGGGCAGGCGAGCAGTACTTC,CASSPPGQGAGEQYF
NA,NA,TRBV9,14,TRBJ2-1,TGTGCCAGCAGCGTAGGGGGTGGGGCCGGTGAGCAGTTCTTC,CASSVGGGAGEQFF
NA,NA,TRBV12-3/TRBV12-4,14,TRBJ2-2,TGTGCCAGCATTCTACAGGGGAACACCGGGGAGCTGTTTTTT,CASILQGNTGELFF
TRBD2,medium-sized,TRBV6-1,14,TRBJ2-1,TGTGCCAGCACTCTTAGCGGGAGGAGCGATGAGCAGTTCTTC,CASTLSGRSDEQFF
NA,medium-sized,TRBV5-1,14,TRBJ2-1,TGCGCCAGCAGCTTTAAGTTTCACGGCGATGAGCAGTTCTTC,CASSFKFHGDEQFF
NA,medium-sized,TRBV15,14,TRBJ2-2,TGTGCCACCAGCGGAGGGGGGCTTACGGGGGAGCTGTTTTTT,CATSGGGLTGELFF
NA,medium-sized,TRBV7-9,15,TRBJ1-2,TGTGCCAGCAGCTTAAGGTCCGCGGAGGCCCGTGGCTACACCTTC,CASSLRSAEARGYTF
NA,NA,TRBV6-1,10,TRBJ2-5,TGTGCCAGCAGTGATGAGACCCAGTACTTC,CASSDETQYF
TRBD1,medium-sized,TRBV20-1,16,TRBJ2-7,TGCAGTGCTAGAGACTCATGGACAGGGCGACAAAACGAGCAGTACTTC,CSARDSWTGRQNEQYF
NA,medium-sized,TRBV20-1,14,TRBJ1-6,TGCAGTGCTGGGGGGGACCACTATAATTCACCCCTCCACTTT,CSAGGDHYNSPLHF
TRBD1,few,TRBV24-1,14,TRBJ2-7,TGTGCCACCAGTGACCGACAGGGATCCCACGAGCAGTACTTC,CATSDRQGSHEQYF
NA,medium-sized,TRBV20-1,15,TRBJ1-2,TGCAGTGCTAGAGATGGAGGGGTACAAGTAGATGGCTACACCTTC,CSARDGGVQVDGYTF
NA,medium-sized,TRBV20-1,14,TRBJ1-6,TGCAGTGCTAGAGATCAGGGGAGATTTTCACCCCTCCACTTT,CSARDQGRFSPLHF
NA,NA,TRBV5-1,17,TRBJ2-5,TGCGCCAGCAGCTTGGTCATCGCTACTAGACAGAGAGAGACACGGTACTTC,CASSLVIATRQRETRYF
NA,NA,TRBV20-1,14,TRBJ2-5,TGCAGTGCTAGTCAGGGGCGCGTCCAAGAGACCCAGTACTTC,CSASQGRVQETQYF
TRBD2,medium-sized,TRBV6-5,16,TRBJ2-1,TGTGCCAGCAGTTACTCGGCAGCGGGGGCGCCGGGTGAGCAGTTCTTC,CASSYSAAGAPGEQFF
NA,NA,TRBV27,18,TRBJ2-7,TGCGCCAACAGTTTGTTAGGAAGAGTCGGTGACATGCCCTACGAGCAGTACTTC,CANSLLGRVGDMPYEQYF
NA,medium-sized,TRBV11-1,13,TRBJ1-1,TGTGCCAGCAGTCCCACAGGGTATACTGAAGCTTTCTTT,CASSPTGYTEAFF
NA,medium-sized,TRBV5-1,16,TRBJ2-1,TGCGCCAGCAGCCTGGACTTTCTGAGCTCCTACAATGAGCAGTTCTTC,CASSLDFLSSYNEQFF
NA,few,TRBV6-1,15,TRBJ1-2,TGTGCCAGCAGTGAAATTGGGGTGGCGTCCTATGGCTACACCTTC,CASSEIGVASYGYTF
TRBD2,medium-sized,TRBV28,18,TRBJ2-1,TGTGCCAGCAGTTTAATTTCGGGACTAGCGGAAATCTACAATGAGCAGTTCTTC,CASSLISGLAEIYNEQFF
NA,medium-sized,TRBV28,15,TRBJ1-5,TGTGCCAGCAGTTTAGTCTGGCTACGCAATCAGCCCCAGCATTTT,CASSLVWLRNQPQHF
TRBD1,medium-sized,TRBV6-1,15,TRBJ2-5,TGTGCCAGCAAAATATGGTCAGGGGGACAAGAGACCCAGTACTTC,CASKIWSGGQETQYF
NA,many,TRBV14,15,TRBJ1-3,TGTGCCAGCAGCCAGGCCAGATACTCTGGAAACACCATATATTTT,CASSQARYSGNTIYF
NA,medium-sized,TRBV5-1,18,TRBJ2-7,TGCGCCAGCAGCTTGTCACCTCCCACGTCTAGTCTATATTACGAGCAGTACTTC,CASSLSPPTSSLYYEQYF
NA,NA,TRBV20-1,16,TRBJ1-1,TGCAGTTTTAGAGATGGGTTTCGGGTGCGCGACACTGAAGCTTTCTTT,CSFRDGFRVRDTEAFF
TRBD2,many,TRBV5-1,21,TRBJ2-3,TGCGCCAGCAGCTTGCTACGGACTAGCGGGGGGATACGCGCTAGCACAGATACGCAGTATTTT,CASSLLRTSGGIRASTDTQYF
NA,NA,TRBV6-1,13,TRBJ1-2,TGCTCCAGCAGTCCCGGGGGGCCCTATTGCTACACCTTC,CSSSPGGPYCYTF
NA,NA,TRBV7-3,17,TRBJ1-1,TGTGCCAGCAGCCCCAGGCGGTGGTCGCGAGGTGGCACTGAAGCTTTCTTT,CASSPRRWSRGGTEAFF
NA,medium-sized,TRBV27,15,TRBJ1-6,TGTGCCAGCAGTTCGTCAAGGTCGGGAAGGTCACCCCTCCACTTT,CASSSSRSGRSPLHF
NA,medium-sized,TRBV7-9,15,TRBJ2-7,TGTGCCAGCAGCTTAGGCGGGGACGCGGCCCACGAGCAGTACTTC,CASSLGGDAAHEQYF
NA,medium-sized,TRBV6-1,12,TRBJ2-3,TGTGCCAGCACGGGGAGCACAGATACGCAGTATTTT,CASTGSTDTQYF
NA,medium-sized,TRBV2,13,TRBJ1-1,TGTGCCAGCAATGAAGAGATGAACACTGAAGCTTTCTTT,CASNEEMNTEAFF
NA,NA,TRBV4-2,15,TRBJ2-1,TGTGCCAGCAGCCAAGATCGGGGGTGGGGCGGTAGGCAGTTCTTC,CASSQDRGWGGRQFF
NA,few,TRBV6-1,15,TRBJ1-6,TGTGCCAGCAGTCCTAAGGGACTAACCCATTCACCCCTCCACTTT,CASSPKGLTHSPLHF
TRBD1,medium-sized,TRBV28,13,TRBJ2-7,TGTGCCAGCAGTTGGGACAGGCCCTTCGAGCAGTACTTC,CASSWDRPFEQYF
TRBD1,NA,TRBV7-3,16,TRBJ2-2,TGTGCCAGCAGCCCCGGGGGACAGGGCAATACCGGGGAGCTGTTTTTT,CASSPGGQGNTGELFF
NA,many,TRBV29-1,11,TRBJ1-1,TGCAGCGGTCGACAGAACACTGAAGCTTTCTTT,CSGRQNTEAFF
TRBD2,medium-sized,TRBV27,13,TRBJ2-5,TGTGCCAGCATGGGCGGGAGCGCGGAGACCCAGTACTTC,CASMGGSAETQYF
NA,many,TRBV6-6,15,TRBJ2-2,TGTGCCAGCAGTTATCTCCCCACCTTCGCCGGGGAGCTGTTTTTT,CASSYLPTFAGELFF
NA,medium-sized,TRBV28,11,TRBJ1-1,TGTGCCAGCGGGACAAGGATTGAAGCTTTCTTT,CASGTRIEAFF
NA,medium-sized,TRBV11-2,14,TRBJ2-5,TGTGCCAGCAGCCCAGGACGGGACCTGGAGACCCAGTACTTC,CASSPGRDLETQYF
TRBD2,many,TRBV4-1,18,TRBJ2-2,TGCGCCAGCAGTGGCGGGGTAGCGGGAGACGATGCGGCCGGGGAGCTGTTTTTT,CASSGGVAGDDAAGELFF
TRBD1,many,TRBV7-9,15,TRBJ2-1,TGTGCCAGCAGCCTTGGACAGGATAGGGGAAATGAGCAGTTCTTC,CASSLGQDRGNEQFF
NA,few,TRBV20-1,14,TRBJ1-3,TGCAGTGCTAACAGGCAGGACTCTGGAAACACCATATATTTT,CSANRQDSGNTIYF
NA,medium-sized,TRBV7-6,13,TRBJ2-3,TGTGCCAGCAGCCCTGGGACCACAGATACGCAGTATTTT,CASSPGTTDTQYF